The 21 T cell receptor beta chains presented below share a single source sample, sequenced in a study of blood T cell repertoires in COVID-19. Here immunoSEQ multiplex PCR was the method, and the copy in TCRdb shows in-frame clones only, minus some. The sample includes approximately 210,000 clones, approximately 90% of them seen just once. The sequenced material came from peripheral blood. The receptors here all came from a man aged 50-60 years with COVID-19, enrolled during active disease.

CDR3 protein: CASSSRTSGSRKAVEQFF. The CDR3 coding sequence is TGTGCCAGCAGCTCCCGGACTAGCGGGAGTAGGAAAGCCGTTGAGCAGTTCTTC. The chain couples TRBV9 to TRBJ2-1; 13 bases line up with TRBD2. Germline assignment: CDR1 SGDLS and CDR2 YYNGEE. After removal of 4 bases from V and 9 bases from J, the junction contained 16 bases not matched to a gene. The CDR3 spans 18 residues.

J is TRBJ1-4 and V is TRBV4-2; TRBD1 aligns across 7 bases. V shed 3 bases and J 3 bases; nucleotides not matched to a gene: 1. CDR1 and CDR2 (germline): LGHNA, YNFKEQ. The length of the CDR3 is 14 residues. The DNA of the CDR3 is TGTGCCAGCAGCCAGGGACAGTCTAATGAAAAACTGTTTTTT. Protein product: CASSQGQSNEKLFF.

The rearrangement uses TRBV27 and TRBJ2-1; 15 bases map to TRBD2. The CDR3 spans 18 residues. The trim removed 5 bases at V and 8 bases at J, leaving 13 bases unmatched. The V gene's germline CDR1 is MNHEY and CDR2 SMNVEV (reference sequence). CDR3 DNA sequence: TGTGCCAGCAGTGCATCGGGACTAGCGGGGGGATTTAGGGATGAGCAGTTCTTC. Protein product: CASSASGLAGGFRDEQFF.

V gene TRBV15 combines with J gene TRBJ2-3; the match to TRBD2 covers 14 bases. The CDR3 has 18 amino acids. V shed 6 bases and J 6 bases; nucleotides not matched to a gene: 14. Germline V gene data show CDR1 as LNHNV and CDR2 as YYDKDF (reference sequence). The CDR3 sequence is CATRKGLAGAAARDTQYF. CDR3 in DNA: TGTGCCACCAGAAAGGGACTAGCGGGAGCAGCAGCGCGGGATACGCAGTATTTT.

The V call is TRBV3-1 (or the pseudogene TRBV3-2), the J call TRBJ2-1, with 15 bases matching TRBD2. CDR3 length equals 14 residues. Germline V gene sequence: CDR1 LGHDT, CDR2 YNNKEL (reference sequence). The trim removed 1 base at V and 15 bases at J, leaving 4 bases unmatched. The CDR3 sequence is CASSQGGLAGGLFF. CDR3 nucleotide sequence: TGTGCCAGCAGCCAAGGGGGACTAGCGGGGGGTCTGTTCTTC.

This chain connects TRBV19 to TRBJ2-1; TRBD1 agrees at 9 bases. This CDR3 is built from 15 residues. With 0 bases clipped from V and 3 bases from J, the junction kept 0 bases outside the gene matches. Germline CDR1 and CDR2: LNHDA and SQIVND (reference sequence). CDR3 residues: CASSIEGQGYNEQFF. For the CDR3, the DNA is TGTGCCAGTAGTATAGAGGGACAGGGCTACAATGAGCAGTTCTTC.

V usage is TRBV4-2 and J usage is TRBJ2-7, with TRBD2 matching 9 bases. The germline CDR1 and CDR2 sequences are LGHNA and YNFKEQ. The CDR3 runs to 17 residues. Unmatched junction bases numbered 17, after V lost 4 bases and J lost 7 bases. The CDR3 DNA follows: TGTGCCAGCAGCCCTCTCCTGCAGCGGGGGGCCTCCGGGGAGCAGTACTTC. This translates into CASSPLLQRGASGEQYF.

The rearrangement links TRBV7-8 to TRBJ2-2; TRBD2 aligns across 11 bases. Germline V gene data show CDR1 as SGHVS and CDR2 as FQNEAQ. Unmatched junction bases numbered 7, after V lost 2 bases and J lost 5 bases. The CDR3 has 17 amino acids. The CDR3 sequence is CASSLPASGGKTGELFF. The CDR3 nucleotides are TGTGCCAGCAGCTTACCTGCTAGCGGGGGGAAAACCGGGGAGCTGTTTTTT.

The V and J genes are TRBV19 and TRBJ2-2, with D possibly TRBD1 on 5 matching bases. CDR1 is LNHDA and CDR2 is SQIVND in the germline V gene (reference sequence). The CDR3 covers 14 residues. V was shortened by 7 bases and J by 7 bases, with 16 bases between the two germline ends. The CDR3 region is CASTQGPPNGELFF. The CDR3 nucleotides read TGTGCCAGTACCCAGGGTCCCCCCAACGGGGAGCTGTTTTTT.

Only a few counts were recorded for this clone. The rearrangement uses TRBV5-1 and TRBJ1-4; TRBD1 is a possible D gene (6 bases). This CDR3 region has 14 residues. The germline gives CDR1 SGHRS, CDR2 YFSETQ. Trimming left V 4 bases short and J 5 bases short, with 12 bases between. The CDR3 DNA is TGCGCCAGCAGCCCGGACAGTGTAAATGAAAAACTGTTTTTT. The encoded protein is CASSPDSVNEKLFF.

In the case of this clone: Possible read error: a much larger clone is one base away. This chain's CDR3 is CASSDPSGSTDTQYF. Here the CDR3 DNA reads TGTGCCAGCAGTGACCCTAGCGGGAGCACAGATACGCAGTATTTT. This chain uses TRBV2 with TRBJ2-3; 8 positions match TRBD2. This CDR3 is 15 amino acids long. The J segment lost 0 bases and the V segment lost 3 bases, leaving 2 bases of the junction unmatched. Germline CDR1 SNHLY, CDR2 FYNNEI.

The chain has TRBV5-1 and TRBJ2-7; D may be TRBD2 (5 bases). This CDR3 comprises 16 residues. The V gene lost 0 bases and the J gene lost 0 bases, with 13 bases spanning the gap. Germline lookup yields CDR1 SGHRS and CDR2 YFSETQ. The CDR3 DNA reads as TGCGCCAGCAGCTTGGCCTCGGGAAAGAGCTCCTACGAGCAGTACTTC. Translating gives CASSLASGKSSYEQYF.

V usage is TRBV5-5 and J usage is TRBJ1-3, with D perhaps matching TRBD1 (5 bases). Per germline, CDR1 SGHKS and CDR2 YYEKEE (reference sequence). With 4 bases removed from V and 4 bases from J, the gap between germline ends came to 15 bases. This CDR3 spans 15 amino acids. Written as DNA, the CDR3 is TGTGCCAGCAGCCGAGGTGACAGTTTGGGAAACACCATATATTTT. Protein sequence: CASSRGDSLGNTIYF. Combining the CDR3 with reference TRBV5-5 and TRBJ1-3 gives the whole variable domain DAGVTQSPTHLIKTRGQQVTLRCSPISGHKSVSWYQQVLGQGPQFIFQYYEKEERGRGNFPDRFSARQFPNYSSELNVNALLLGDSALYLCASSRGDSLGNTIYFGEGSWLTVV.

The chain joins TRBV20-1 to TRBJ1-5; D gene uncertain. Trimming stripped 3 bases from V and 7 bases from J, with 19 bases between. The V gene's germline CDR1 is DFQATT and CDR2 SNEGSKA (reference sequence). The CDR3 runs 15 residues. CDR3 DNA: TGCAGTGCTAGTCGTTCGAACGGGGAGCGCCAGCCCCAGCATTTT. It specifies CSASRSNGERQPQHF.

The chain recombines TRBV12-3 or TRBV12-4 with TRBJ2-3, with D uncertain. Trimming pared 3 bases from V and 6 bases from J, leaving 7 bases between. The CDR3 is 12 amino acids. In DNA, the CDR3 is TGTGCCAGCAGTTTGAGGTACGATACGCAGTATTTT. Amino acid sequence: CASSLRYDTQYF.

V and J are TRBV30 and TRBJ1-2; the match to TRBD1 covers 8 bases. The J segment lost 6 bases and the V segment lost 6 bases, leaving 6 bases of the junction unmatched. The CDR3 is 12 residues long. Germline CDR1 GTSNPN, CDR2 SVGIG (reference sequence). The CDR3 sequence: CACQTGGHGYTF. The CDR3 coding sequence is TGTGCCTGCCAAACAGGGGGTCATGGCTACACCTTC.

The J gene is TRBJ2-7, the V gene TRBV27; 8 nucleotides agree with TRBD2. Per the germline V gene, CDR1 is MNHEY and CDR2 is SMNVEV (reference sequence). V lost 5 bases and J lost 2; bases outside the gene matches: 11. This CDR3 is 16 amino acids long. The CDR3 protein is CASSHAYGGGPYEQYF. The CDR3 nucleotides read TGTGCCAGCAGTCACGCCTACGGGGGGGGCCCCTACGAGCAGTACTTC.

The CDR3 protein is CSVGSGSTDTQYF. The CDR3 DNA reads as TGCAGCGTTGGGAGCGGGAGCACAGATACGCAGTATTTT. The chain uses TRBV29-1 and TRBJ2-3; D is possibly TRBD2 (6 bases). The CDR3 spans 13 residues. V dropped 4 bases and J dropped 0 bases, with 8 bases sitting between them. In germline, CDR1 is SQVTM, CDR2 ANQGSEA.

The genes are TRBV19 and TRBJ2-5; TRBD1 aligns across 9 bases. The CDR3 runs 15 residues. Germline assignment: CDR1 LNHDA and CDR2 SQIVND (reference sequence). J gave up 7 bases and V 0 bases, and 6 bases lay outside the gene matches. The chain's CDR3 is CASSIEDRGSGTQYF. The CDR3 DNA follows: TGTGCCAGTAGTATAGAGGACAGGGGATCGGGGACCCAGTACTTC.

As for this clone: The identical CDR3 is also encoded by other nucleotide sequences in the sample. The chain employs TRBV5-4 and TRBJ2-7, with D possibly matching TRBD1 (6 bases). The CDR3 extends over 13 amino acids. Germline V gives CDR1 SGHNT, CDR2 YYREEE (reference sequence). V was trimmed by 4 bases and J by 4 bases, leaving 12 bases between them. CDR3 loop: CASSLDRTYEQYF. CDR3 bases: TGTGCCAGCAGCCTGGACAGAACGTACGAGCAGTACTTC.

This clone was seen a single time. J is TRBJ2-2 and V is TRBV3-1 (or the pseudogene TRBV3-2); TRBD2 matches 8 bases. Germline CDR1 LGHDT, CDR2 YNNKEL (reference sequence). J gave up 1 base and V 1 base, and 8 bases lay outside the gene matches. The CDR3 extends over 18 amino acids. CDR3 amino acids: CASSQGLVTSENTGELFF. The CDR3 DNA reads as TGTGCCAGCAGCCAAGGTCTGGTGACTAGCGAGAACACCGGGGAGCTGTTTTTT.